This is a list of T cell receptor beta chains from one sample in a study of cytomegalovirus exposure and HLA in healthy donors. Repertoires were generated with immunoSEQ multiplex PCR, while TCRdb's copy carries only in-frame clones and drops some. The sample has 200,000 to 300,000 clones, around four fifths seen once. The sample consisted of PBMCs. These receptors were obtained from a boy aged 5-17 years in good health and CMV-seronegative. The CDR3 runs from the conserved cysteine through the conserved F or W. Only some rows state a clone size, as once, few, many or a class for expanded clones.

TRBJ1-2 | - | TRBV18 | CASSSNIEGGGNGYTF
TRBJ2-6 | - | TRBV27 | CASSRVSEANVLTF
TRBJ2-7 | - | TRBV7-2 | CASSFSLGARSYEQYF
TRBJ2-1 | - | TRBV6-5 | CASSYRFGRGNEQFF
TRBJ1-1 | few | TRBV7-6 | CASSLGSTAEAFF
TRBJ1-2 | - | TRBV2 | CASSATGGNYGYTF
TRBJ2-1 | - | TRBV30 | CAWSGTGRRLFF
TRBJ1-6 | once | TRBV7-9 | CASSSPLGGNYNSPLHF
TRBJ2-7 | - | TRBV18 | CASSPTGVAYEQYF
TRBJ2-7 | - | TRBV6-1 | CASGLPGQHYEQYF
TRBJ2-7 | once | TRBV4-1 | CASSQGGARGNYEQYF
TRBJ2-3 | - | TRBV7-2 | CASSLTGGVNTDTQYF
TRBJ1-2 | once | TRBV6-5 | CASSSSGQGLYGYTF
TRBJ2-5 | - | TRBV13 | CASSQVAGGPGETQYF
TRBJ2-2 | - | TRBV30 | CAWSNRFSFANTGELFF
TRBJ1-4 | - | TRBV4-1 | CASSPGRGGWHEKLFF
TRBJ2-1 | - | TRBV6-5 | CASRSHKQGEQFF
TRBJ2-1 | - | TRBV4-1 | CASSQGHGLSYNEQFF
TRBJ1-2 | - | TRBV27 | CASRNPGQRGYTF
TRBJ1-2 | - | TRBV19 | CASSIGLLKPNYGYTF
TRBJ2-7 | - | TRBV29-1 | CSAGTAYEQYF
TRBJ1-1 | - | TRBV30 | CAWSVRERDTEAFF
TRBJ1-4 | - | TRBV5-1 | CASNQGQINEKLFF
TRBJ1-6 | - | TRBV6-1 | CASSERDREHSPLHF
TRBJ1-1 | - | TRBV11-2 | CASSQNTEAFF
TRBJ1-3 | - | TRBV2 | CASSGPQKSPNTWGNTIYF
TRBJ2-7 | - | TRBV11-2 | CASSSSGGSTYYEQYF
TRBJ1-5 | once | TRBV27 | CAGSSYSIEGNQPQHF
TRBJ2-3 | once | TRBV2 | CASNLAGDLSTDTQYF
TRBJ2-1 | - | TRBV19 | CASTAGTSGGGQFF
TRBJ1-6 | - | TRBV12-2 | CASRLFEVYSYNSPLHF
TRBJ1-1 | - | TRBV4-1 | CASSQAGGNTEAFF
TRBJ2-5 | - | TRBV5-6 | CASSLGGRETQYF
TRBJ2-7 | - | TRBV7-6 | CASSLANYETGSHEQYF
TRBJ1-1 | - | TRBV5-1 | CASSTQTNTEAFF
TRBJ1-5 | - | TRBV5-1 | CVSSRGTDQPQHF
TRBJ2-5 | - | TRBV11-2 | CASSRGQNQETQYF
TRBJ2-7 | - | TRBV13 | CASGPTGATYEQYF
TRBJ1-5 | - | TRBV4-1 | CASRAGTGDQPQHF
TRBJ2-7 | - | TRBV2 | CASSPRAGVMDEQYF
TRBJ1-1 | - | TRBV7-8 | CASSLEASNTEAFF
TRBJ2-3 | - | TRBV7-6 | CASSLQGDTQYF
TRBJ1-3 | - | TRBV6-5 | CATLAGHTIYF
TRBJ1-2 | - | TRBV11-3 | CASSPGQLHPYGYTF
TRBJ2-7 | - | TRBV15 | CATSREGSSSYEQYF
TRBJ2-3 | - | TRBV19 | CASSSLRDTDTQYF
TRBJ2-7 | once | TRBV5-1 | CASSLGLAGAPYEQYF
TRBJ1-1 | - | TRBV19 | CASTRTGMNTEAFF
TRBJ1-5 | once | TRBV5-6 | CASSLAGTSYSNQPQHF
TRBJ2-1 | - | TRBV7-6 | CASSEGRGRDEQFF
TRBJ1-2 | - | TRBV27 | CASSSITGTTANYGYTF
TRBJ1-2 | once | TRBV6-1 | CASSETGPNYGYTF
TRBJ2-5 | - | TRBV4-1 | CASSQVLGETQYF
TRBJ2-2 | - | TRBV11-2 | CASSSIQGPTGELFF
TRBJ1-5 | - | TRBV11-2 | CASSDGRIRDAGQPQHF
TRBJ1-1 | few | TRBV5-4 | CASSVGAREDTEAFF
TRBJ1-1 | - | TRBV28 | CASIKQNTEAFF
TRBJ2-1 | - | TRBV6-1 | CASSRAGGYNEQFF
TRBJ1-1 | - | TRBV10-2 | CASSESGGIGNTEAFF
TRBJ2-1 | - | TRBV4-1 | CASSQASGGSYNEQFF